The 18 T cell receptor beta chains below come from one sample, sequenced in a study of cytomegalovirus exposure and HLA in healthy donors. It was with 60 Vbeta and 13 Jbeta primers that the PCR ran. The data were produced by immunoSEQ multiplex PCR, yet TCRdb's version contains in-frame clones alone and is incomplete. The repertoire holds roughly 200,000 clones, over 75% seen once, with about 2.2% in the top ten. Sequencing was performed on PBMCs. These receptors were obtained from a woman in her fifties or sixties in good health and CMV-seronegative.

The CDR3 here is CASSPTGTGDGYTF. The CDR3 DNA sequence: TGTGCCAGCAGCCCTACAGGGACAGGAGATGGCTACACCTTC. V gene TRBV6-4 combines with J gene TRBJ1-2, with 8 bases fitting TRBD1. Per germline, CDR1 MRHNA and CDR2 SNTAGT. There are 14 residues in the CDR3. The J segment lost 6 bases and the V segment lost 6 bases, leaving 9 bases of the junction unmatched.

This chain links TRBV5-4 with TRBJ2-7, with 7 bases matching TRBD1. Germline V gives CDR1 SGHNT, CDR2 YYREEE (reference sequence). Trimming removed 4 bases from V and 0 bases from J; junction bases left unmatched: 7. The CDR3 totals 15 residues. The CDR3 sequence: CASSADRVSSYEQYF. CDR3 nucleotides: TGTGCCAGCAGCGCCGACAGGGTAAGCTCCTACGAGCAGTACTTC. Filled out from reference TRBV5-4 and TRBJ2-7, the complete variable domain reads ETGVTQSPTHLIKTRGQQVTLRCSSQSGHNTVSWYQQALGQGPQFIFQYYREEENGRGNFPPRFSGLQFPNYSSELNVNALELDDSALYLCASSADRVSSYEQYFGPGTRLTVT.

With respect to this clone: Compared with germline, one end of the junction differs, possibly owing to a read error. The CDR3 loop reads CASSLRFSRGQGTQYF. The CDR3 region has the DNA TGTGCCAGCAGCTTACGGTTTTCCAGGGGTCAAGGGACCCAGTACTTC. The chain couples TRBV11-1 to TRBJ2-5, with TRBD1 as a possible D gene (6 bases). Germline V gives CDR1 SGHAT, CDR2 FQDESV (reference sequence). The length of the CDR3 is 16 residues. Looking up the rest from reference TRBV11-1 and TRBJ2-5 gives the full variable domain: EAEVAQSPRYKITEKSQAVAFWCDPISGHATLYWYRQILGQGPELLVQFQDESVVDDSQLPKDRFSAERLKGVDSTLKIQPAELGDSAMYLCASSLRFSRGQGTQYFGPGTRLLVL.

The CDR3 here is CASSIGNLNTEAFF. The CDR3 nucleotides read TGTGCCAGTAGTATTGGCAACCTGAACACTGAAGCTTTCTTT. This chain uses TRBV19 with TRBJ1-1; no clear D. The CDR3 has 14 amino acids. Trimming shortened V by 3 bases and J by 0 bases, and 8 bases separated the two germline ends. CDR1 and CDR2 (germline): LNHDA, SQIVND (reference sequence).

The rearrangement uses TRBV9 and TRBJ1-3; possibly TRBD1 for D (5 bases). The germline V gene has CDR1 SGDLS and CDR2 YYNGEE. The V and J ends lost 6 bases and 2 bases respectively, with 9 bases between them. The CDR3 loop spans 13 amino acids. DNA of the CDR3: TGTGCCAGCACGGGCAGGGCTGGAAACACCATATATTTT. Protein product: CASTGRAGNTIYF.

The chain carries TRBV30 and TRBJ1-2, with D perhaps matching TRBD1 (6 bases). The CDR3 consists of 14 residues. Trimming pared 3 bases from V and 5 bases from J, leaving 16 bases between. The germline CDR1 and CDR2 sequences are GTSNPN and SVGIG (reference sequence). CDR3 coding DNA: TGTGCCTGGAGGAAGCCAGGGGCGTCATATGGCTACACCTTC. It yields the protein CAWRKPGASYGYTF.

CDR3 loop: CASSIGFKGSYNEQFF. CDR3 DNA: TGTGCCAGTAGTATAGGTTTCAAGGGGTCCTACAATGAGCAGTTCTTC. This rearrangement joins TRBV19 to TRBJ2-1; D possibly corresponds to TRBD1 (5 bases). CDR3 length: 16 residues. Germline V gives CDR1 LNHDA, CDR2 SQIVND (reference sequence). V gave up 1 base and J gave up 1 base, with 11 bases separating them. Full variable domain (outside the CDR3, taken from reference TRBV19 and TRBJ2-1): DGGITQSPKYLFRKEGQNVTLSCEQNLNHDAMYWYRQDPGQGLRLIYYSQIVNDFQKGDIAEGYSVSREKKESFPLTVTSAQKNPTAFYLCASSIGFKGSYNEQFFGPGTRLTVL.

In this sample, this clone turned up a few times. This chain connects TRBV4-2 to TRBJ2-1; D gene unclear. The germline V gene has CDR1 LGHNA and CDR2 YNFKEQ. This CDR3 has 15 residues. Trimming stripped 1 base from V and 0 bases from J, with 7 bases between. The DNA of the CDR3 is TGTGCCAGCAGCCAAGTAATGGCCTCCTACAATGAGCAGTTCTTC. Its translation: CASSQVMASYNEQFF.

The chain has TRBV6-1 and TRBJ1-5; TRBD1 matches at 8 bases. V lost 4 bases and J lost 0; bases outside the gene matches: 8. Per the germline V gene, CDR1 is MNHNS and CDR2 is SASEGT. The CDR3 consists of 17 residues. The CDR3 here is CASSALAGGLSNQPQHF. Written as DNA, the CDR3 is TGTGCCAGCAGTGCATTGGCAGGGGGCCTTAGCAATCAGCCCCAGCATTTT.

The rearrangement links TRBV6-5 to TRBJ2-5, with D maybe TRBD1 (6 bases). The J call may be incorrect, as the DNA end agrees better with TRBJ2-7. Germline CDR1 reads MNHEY; CDR2 reads SVGAGI. CDR3 length: 15 amino acids. CDR3 loop: CASSSTYDRSYEQYF. Written as DNA, the CDR3 is TGTGCCAGCAGTTCCACGTACGACAGGAGCTACGAGCAGTACTTC.

J is TRBJ1-1 and V is TRBV18; 7 bases agree with TRBD1. V lost 3 bases to trimming and J lost 6 bases; unmatched junction nucleotides: 7. Germline CDR1 reads KGHSH; CDR2 reads LQKENI. The CDR3 extends over 14 amino acids. DNA for the CDR3: TGTGCCAGCTCACCGGGACAGAAGAGAGCTGAAGCTTTCTTT. Its translation is CASSPGQKRAEAFF.

Only a few counts were recorded for this clone. J is TRBJ2-7 and V is TRBV7-2, with TRBD2 identical over 11 bases. Germline V gives CDR1 SGHTA, CDR2 FQGNSA. This CDR3 is 15 amino acids long. Trimming took 5 bases from V and 3 from J; bases not matched to a gene: 6. The CDR3 spells CASSPRTSGYYEQYF. CDR3 nucleotides: TGTGCCAGCAGCCCAAGGACTAGCGGGTACTACGAGCAGTACTTC. The full variable domain, with the rest looked up from reference TRBV7-2 and TRBJ2-7, is GAGVSQSPSNKVTEKGKDVELRCDPISGHTALYWYRQSLGQGLEFLIYFQGNSAPDKSGLPSDRFSAERTGGSVSTLTIQRTQQEDSAVYLCASSPRTSGYYEQYFGPGTRLTVT.

This chain links TRBV27 with TRBJ2-2; 8 nucleotides agree with TRBD1. The CDR3 is 15 amino acids. V shed 4 bases and J 6 bases; nucleotides not matched to a gene: 7. Germline assignment: CDR1 MNHEY and CDR2 SMNVEV (reference sequence). The CDR3 DNA reads as TGTGCCAGCAGTTCGACAGGGGCCGCACCCGGGGAGCTGTTTTTT. As protein: CASSSTGAAPGELFF.

The CDR3 is CASSRREGNTIYF. CDR3 bases: TGTGCCAGCAGCAGGAGGGAGGGAAACACCATATATTTT. The rearrangement joins TRBV4-2 to TRBJ1-3; no firm D call. V dropped 5 bases and J dropped 4 bases, with 9 bases sitting between them. Germline V gene sequence: CDR1 LGHNA, CDR2 YNFKEQ. The CDR3 sequence is 13 residues long.

The rearrangement joins TRBV30 to TRBJ1-5; D is ambiguous. Trimming took 2 bases from V and 4 from J, leaving 15 bases between them. The germline CDR1 and CDR2 sequences are GTSNPN and SVGIG (reference sequence). The CDR3 covers 15 residues. DNA for the CDR3: TGTGCCTGGAGTCCCCCCAGGCAGATAAATCAGCCCCAGCATTTT. Its translation: CAWSPPRQINQPQHF.

The J gene is TRBJ2-7, the V gene TRBV29-1, with 8 bases that match TRBD1. Germline CDR1 SQVTM, CDR2 ANQGSEA. The CDR3 extends over 14 amino acids. With 7 bases clipped from V and 4 bases from J, the junction kept 12 bases outside the gene matches. The CDR3 loop is CSAKTGGTAYEQYF. The DNA of the CDR3 is TGCAGCGCTAAAACAGGGGGAACGGCTTACGAGCAGTACTTC.

The rearrangement joins TRBV19 to TRBJ2-2; 7 positions match TRBD2. V shed 8 bases, J shed 4 bases, and the junction held 7 bases outside the gene matches. CDR3 length: 14 residues. Germline V gene data show CDR1 as LNHDA and CDR2 as SQIVND (reference sequence). The CDR3 DNA is TGTGCCAGTTCGACTAGCCCTGCCACCGGGGAGCTGTTTTTT. This codes for CASSTSPATGELFF.

In its sample, this clone was seen once. The chain links TRBV28 to TRBJ1-2; a weak D match, TRBD1 (6 bases). V dropped 3 bases and J dropped 3 bases, with 11 bases sitting between them. Germline CDR1 and CDR2: MDHEN and SYDVKM. This CDR3 is built from 14 residues. The DNA of the CDR3 is TGTGCCAGCAGTTTGCTCCGACAGGACTATGGCTACACCTTC. As protein: CASSLLRQDYGYTF.